Listed below are T cell receptor beta chains from one sample, sequenced in a study of T cells expressing NK-cell markers. For each CDR3 protein, TCRdb gives one entry from its re-call of the 5' RACE reads, without DNA. In total, the table holds about 260,000 distinct CDR3 sequences. Sequenced: blood T cells: a sorted CD56 or NKG2C T cell subset, CD4+ or CD8+ T cells, or bulk PBMC T cells (not recorded which). The source of these receptors is a man between 18 and 35 years old in good health. Each CDR3 is given with its conserved first and last residue. The order of the fields is J gene, V gene, CDR3 protein.

>TRBJ2-7|TRBV12-3/TRBV12-4
CASRGRGLYEQYF
>TRBJ1-2|TRBV20-1
CSASDRGGYTF
>TRBJ2-1|TRBV7-2
CASSLLGAGGPNNEQFF
>TRBJ2-3|TRBV5-1
CASSSRESGTDTQYF
>TRBJ1-1|TRBV12-3/TRBV12-4
CASSSLVWTEAFF
>TRBJ1-3|TRBV28
CASSETRGSGNTIYF
>TRBJ2-3|TRBV24-1
CATSDFGQGREDTQYF
>TRBJ1-5|TRBV18
CASSPSMAKNQPQHF
>TRBJ1-1|TRBV6-4
CASSDSNGEAFF
>TRBJ2-1|TRBV4-3
CASSQYRRAINEQFF
>TRBJ2-1|TRBV5-5
CASSPGLAGRHNEQFF
>TRBJ1-1|TRBV20-1
CSARVGRVGEAFF
>TRBJ1-1|TRBV29-1
CSVEDRWGQNTEAFF
>TRBJ2-1|TRBV12-3/TRBV12-4
CASSLRGSGSNEQFF
>TRBJ2-3|TRBV12-3/TRBV12-4
CASRRLGDTDTQYF
>TRBJ1-4|TRBV4-3
CASSLDKYNEKLFF
>TRBJ2-1|TRBV7-3
CASRAFRDTIRDEQFF
>TRBJ2-1|TRBV3-1
CASSQGAKQFF
>TRBJ1-1|TRBV19
CASSRPGADRTEAFF
>TRBJ2-1|TRBV9
CASSVVPGQRNEQFF
>TRBJ1-5|TRBV19
CASRLRDSNQPQHF
>TRBJ1-2|TRBV7-2
CASSLGTGSYGYTF
>TRBJ2-2|TRBV12-3/TRBV12-4
CASSFIAGERPGELFF
>TRBJ2-1|TRBV7-2
CASSGLAGSYNEQFF
>TRBJ2-7|TRBV15
CATSPPGLGGYEQYF
>TRBJ2-1|TRBV7-3
CASSRQGEDEQFF
>TRBJ2-5|TRBV10-3
CAISAGTSGIGETQYF
>TRBJ1-1|TRBV10-3
CAITTGLQNTEAFF
>TRBJ2-5|TRBV18
CASSPLDRGPGSQYF
>TRBJ2-7|TRBV29-1
CSVERLAGGYEQYF
>TRBJ2-2|TRBV29-1
CSVEDAANTGELFF
>TRBJ2-3|TRBV12-3/TRBV12-4
CASSLIQGHDTQYF
>TRBJ2-3|TRBV20-1
CSALAGTSGGTDTQYF
>TRBJ2-3|TRBV20-1
CSARDAQPGLAGSDTQYF
>TRBJ2-4|TRBV5-1
CASRQDREGIQYF
>TRBJ1-5|TRBV3-1
CASSVKPGGGQPQHF
>TRBJ1-2|TRBV29-1
CSVEDRLLYGYTF
>TRBJ2-4|TRBV7-9
CASSLFTAGQRQNIQYF
>TRBJ2-5|TRBV6-1
CASRPGPWARETQYF
>TRBJ2-1|TRBV19
CASSNSGSSYNEQFF
>TRBJ1-4|TRBV29-1
CSVFDASEKLFF
>TRBJ2-2|TRBV6-5
CASTSPGGELFF
>TRBJ1-2|TRBV12-3/TRBV12-4
CASRGEPSYGYTF
>TRBJ1-2|TRBV18
CASSPRADRDYGYTF
>TRBJ2-6|TRBV5-1
CASREMSSGANVLTF
>TRBJ1-2|TRBV10-3
CAISEPGGYTF
>TRBJ1-2|TRBV20-1
CSARDSSGYTF
>TRBJ2-3|TRBV28
CASSIHQGVSGTDTQYF
>TRBJ2-1|TRBV7-9
CASSQVGTGGFQFF
>TRBJ2-3|TRBV5-1
CASSLETGQAASTQYF
>TRBJ1-5|TRBV6-5
CASSYFIRSAYGQPQHF
>TRBJ2-7|TRBV10-3
CAISDLRGLDSYEQYF
>TRBJ2-7|TRBV25-1
CASRGRGGLHPYEQYF
>TRBJ2-6|TRBV12-3/TRBV12-4
CASSEGFSGANVLTF